Sequencing of this T cell receptor (beta chain) was carried out in a study of T cell clonality in common variable immunodeficiency. Broader study findings: CVID subjects had higher TCRbeta clonality than healthy controls, most marked in about a third. In common variable immunodeficiency, TCR beta chains reportedly carried fewer deletions and N-nucleotide insertions. Shared TCRbeta clones were fewer between CVID subjects than controls.

V lost 5 bases, J lost 0 bases, and 11 bases lay in between. CDR1 is SGHRS, CDR2 YFSETQ, per germline. The CDR3 totals 14 residues. CVID subjects were some 15 female and 29 male, aged about 8 to 65. As for this clone: The antigen remains undetermined. Coverage ceases 3 residues before the CDR3 finishes, and the germline J gene fills in the end.

Control and CVID samples contributed equal amounts of genomic DNA. Produced via immunoSEQ multiplex PCR; TCRdb's table is partial and in-frame only. The sample has tens of thousands of clones, none seen only once; the top ten hold approximately 3.1%. The clonotype comes from a human donor with common variable immunodeficiency. This chain uses TRBV5-1 with TRBJ1-1; perhaps TRBD1 as D (6 bases). The sample consisted of peripheral blood mononuclear cells. CDR3 residues: CASSSGAMNTEAFF. The part of the CDR3 DNA that was read is TGCGCCAGCAGTTCAGGGGCCATGAACACTGAA.